The rows below give T cell receptor beta chains drawn from one sample of a study of CD8+ T cells in alopecia areata. Assay used: immunoSEQ multiplex PCR; TCRdb lists only in-frame clones, some missing. The table records fewer than 250,000 clones, under 40% of them present only once. The input for sequencing was CD4+ T cells sorted from blood, taken at approximately week 30, from a patient treated with tofacitinib. Every receptor here comes from a human donor with alopecia areata. The CDR3 runs from the conserved cysteine through the conserved F or W. A D gene is named only where the DNA matches it firmly. Clone size is stated in some rows and not others, as once, few, many or a class when expanded.

D gene: TRBD1; V gene: TRBV5-1; clone size: NA; J gene: TRBJ1-2; CDR3 protein: CASSLGDSTYGYTF; CDR3 DNA: TGCGCCAGCAGCTTGGGGGACAGCACCTATGGCTACACCTTC
D gene: NA; V gene: TRBV2; clone size: many; J gene: TRBJ2-5; CDR3 protein: CASRLGETQYF; CDR3 DNA: TGTGCCAGCAGACTAGGAGAGACCCAGTACTTC
D gene: TRBD1; V gene: TRBV10-2; clone size: NA; J gene: TRBJ1-1; CDR3 protein: CASRRDSLNTEAFF; CDR3 DNA: TGCGCCAGCAGAAGGGACAGCCTAAACACTGAAGCTTTCTTT
D gene: NA; V gene: TRBV29-1; clone size: NA; J gene: TRBJ1-1; CDR3 protein: CSVEKPLNTEAFF; CDR3 DNA: TGCAGCGTTGAGAAGCCTTTGAACACTGAAGCTTTCTTT
D gene: NA; V gene: TRBV27; clone size: NA; J gene: TRBJ1-1; CDR3 protein: CASSHHSGIPLRMNTEAFF; CDR3 DNA: TGTGCCAGCAGTCACCACTCGGGGATTCCGCTACGGATGAACACTGAAGCTTTCTTT
D gene: NA; V gene: TRBV4-1; clone size: NA; J gene: TRBJ2-1; CDR3 protein: CASSQGYANEQFF; CDR3 DNA: TGCGCCAGCAGCCAAGGGTACGCTAATGAGCAGTTCTTC
D gene: TRBD1; V gene: TRBV27; clone size: NA; J gene: TRBJ2-5; CDR3 protein: CASSLDMGTGGSQYF; CDR3 DNA: TGTGCCAGCAGTTTAGACATGGGGACAGGAGGGTCCCAGTACTTC
D gene: NA; V gene: TRBV6-5; clone size: NA; J gene: TRBJ1-2; CDR3 protein: CASSYRALYGYTF; CDR3 DNA: TGTGCCAGCAGTTACCGCGCCCTGTATGGCTACACCTTC
D gene: NA; V gene: TRBV19; clone size: NA; J gene: TRBJ2-6; CDR3 protein: CASTTAGSGANVLTF; CDR3 DNA: TGTGCCAGTACCACCGCGGGATCTGGGGCCAACGTCCTGACTTTC
D gene: TRBD1; V gene: TRBV5-4; clone size: few; J gene: TRBJ1-2; CDR3 protein: CASRPTGGLNYGYTF; CDR3 DNA: TGTGCCAGCAGACCGACAGGGGGCCTTAACTATGGCTACACCTTC
D gene: NA; V gene: TRBV6-5; clone size: NA; J gene: TRBJ2-7; CDR3 protein: CASSFQMTGSYEQYF; CDR3 DNA: TGTGCCAGCAGTTTCCAAATGACAGGCTCCTACGAGCAGTACTTC
D gene: NA; V gene: TRBV7-3; clone size: few; J gene: TRBJ2-7; CDR3 protein: CASSWSGAGSSYEQYF; CDR3 DNA: TGTGCCAGCAGCTGGTCGGGGGCGGGAAGCTCCTACGAGCAGTACTTC
D gene: TRBD1; V gene: TRBV6-6; clone size: NA; J gene: TRBJ2-7; CDR3 protein: CASSYGTGKHEQYF; CDR3 DNA: TGTGCCAGCAGTTACGGGACAGGGAAGCACGAGCAGTACTTC
D gene: TRBD1; V gene: TRBV11-2; clone size: NA; J gene: TRBJ1-2; CDR3 protein: CASSPVGQAPLYGYTF; CDR3 DNA: TGTGCCAGCAGCCCCGTGGGACAGGCTCCCCTCTATGGCTACACCTTC
D gene: NA; V gene: TRBV5-6; clone size: NA; J gene: TRBJ2-3; CDR3 protein: CASTTGTIWVTDTQYF; CDR3 DNA: TGTGCCAGCACCACAGGGACGATTTGGGTCACAGATACGCAGTATTTT
D gene: NA; V gene: TRBV6-1; clone size: NA; J gene: TRBJ1-5; CDR3 protein: CASSDPQGMGNQPQHF; CDR3 DNA: TGTGCCAGCAGTGATCCTCAGGGTATGGGCAATCAGCCCCAGCATTTT
D gene: TRBD2; V gene: TRBV7-3; clone size: once; J gene: TRBJ2-1; CDR3 protein: CASSSTSGSYNEQFF; CDR3 DNA: TGTGCCAGCAGCTCGACTAGCGGTTCCTACAATGAGCAGTTCTTC
D gene: TRBD2; V gene: TRBV11-2; clone size: many; J gene: TRBJ2-7; CDR3 protein: CASSKLAGGIEQYF; CDR3 DNA: TGTGCCAGCAGCAAATTAGCGGGGGGGATTGAGCAGTACTTC
D gene: NA; V gene: TRBV14; clone size: NA; J gene: TRBJ2-7; CDR3 protein: CASSQDRGISYEQYF; CDR3 DNA: TGTGCCAGCAGCCAAGATAGAGGGATATCCTACGAGCAGTACTTC
D gene: NA; V gene: TRBV6-6; clone size: many; J gene: TRBJ2-7; CDR3 protein: CASSRSSYEQYF; CDR3 DNA: TGTGCCAGCAGCCGGAGCTCCTACGAGCAGTACTTC
D gene: NA; V gene: TRBV29-1; clone size: once; J gene: TRBJ1-1; CDR3 protein: CSVDEGSTEAFF; CDR3 DNA: TGCAGCGTTGACGAAGGTAGCACTGAAGCTTTCTTT
D gene: TRBD2; V gene: TRBV9; clone size: NA; J gene: TRBJ2-1; CDR3 protein: CASSSRLAGEGNEQFF; CDR3 DNA: TGTGCCAGCAGCTCCCGACTAGCGGGAGAAGGGAATGAGCAGTTCTTC
D gene: TRBD2; V gene: TRBV7-9; clone size: NA; J gene: TRBJ2-5; CDR3 protein: CASSLGLAEQETQYF; CDR3 DNA: TGTGCCAGCAGCTTAGGACTAGCGGAGCAAGAGACCCAGTACTTC
D gene: NA; V gene: TRBV30; clone size: NA; J gene: TRBJ1-2; CDR3 protein: CAWSHNTGKVYGYTF; CDR3 DNA: TGTGCCTGGAGCCACAATACAGGGAAGGTCTATGGCTACACCTTC
D gene: NA; V gene: TRBV29-1; clone size: few; J gene: TRBJ2-7; CDR3 protein: CSVEGPGYEQYF; CDR3 DNA: TGCAGCGTTGAAGGCCCGGGGTACGAGCAGTACTTC
D gene: NA; V gene: TRBV6-5; clone size: NA; J gene: TRBJ2-3; CDR3 protein: CASSYRGASTDTQYF; CDR3 DNA: TGTGCCAGCAGTTACAGGGGCGCTAGCACAGATACGCAGTATTTT
D gene: NA; V gene: TRBV19; clone size: NA; J gene: TRBJ1-5; CDR3 protein: CASRGDGQPQHF; CDR3 DNA: TGTGCCAGTAGGGGGGATGGTCAGCCCCAGCATTTT
D gene: NA; V gene: TRBV19; clone size: NA; J gene: TRBJ1-5; CDR3 protein: CASTTITGSNQPQHF; CDR3 DNA: TGTGCCAGTACCACCATAACAGGGAGCAATCAGCCCCAGCATTTT
D gene: NA; V gene: TRBV4-2; clone size: NA; J gene: TRBJ1-6; CDR3 protein: CASSQDWANSPLHF; CDR3 DNA: TGTGCCAGCAGCCAAGACTGGGCTAATTCACCCCTCCACTTT
D gene: TRBD2; V gene: TRBV27; clone size: NA; J gene: TRBJ2-3; CDR3 protein: CASSRQAGGQGFPDTQYF; CDR3 DNA: TGTGCCAGCAGTAGACAAGCGGGAGGGCAAGGTTTTCCAGATACGCAGTATTTT
D gene: TRBD2; V gene: TRBV13; clone size: NA; J gene: TRBJ2-3; CDR3 protein: CASTQTSGATDTQYF; CDR3 DNA: TGTGCCAGCACCCAGACTAGCGGGGCCACAGATACGCAGTATTTT
D gene: TRBD1; V gene: TRBV5-1; clone size: few; J gene: TRBJ1-6; CDR3 protein: CASSRDRGNSPLHF; CDR3 DNA: TGCGCCAGCAGCCGGGACAGGGGGAATTCACCCCTCCACTTT
D gene: TRBD2; V gene: TRBV2; clone size: few; J gene: TRBJ2-2; CDR3 protein: CASTNPRGLKAGELFF; CDR3 DNA: TGTGCCAGCACTAACCCGCGGGGGTTGAAGGCCGGGGAGCTGTTTTTT
D gene: NA; V gene: TRBV2; clone size: NA; J gene: TRBJ2-1; CDR3 protein: CASSYTSNEQFF; CDR3 DNA: TGTGCCAGCAGTTATACTAGCAATGAGCAGTTCTTC
D gene: NA; V gene: TRBV29-1; clone size: NA; J gene: TRBJ2-7; CDR3 protein: CSVEDIYTGQTGEQYF; CDR3 DNA: TGCAGCGTTGAAGATATTTACACAGGGCAGACGGGCGAGCAGTACTTC
D gene: NA; V gene: TRBV10-3; clone size: NA; J gene: TRBJ2-7; CDR3 protein: CAISESGGREQYF; CDR3 DNA: TGTGCCATCAGTGAGTCGGGGGGGCGCGAGCAGTACTTC
D gene: NA; V gene: TRBV15; clone size: NA; J gene: TRBJ2-5; CDR3 protein: CTTSRVPRDQETQYF; CDR3 DNA: TGTACCACCAGCAGAGTTCCGCGGGATCAAGAGACCCAGTACTTC
D gene: NA; V gene: TRBV30; clone size: few; J gene: TRBJ2-5; CDR3 protein: CAWSDRAGETQYF; CDR3 DNA: TGTGCCTGGAGTGACAGGGCGGGAGAGACCCAGTACTTC
D gene: NA; V gene: TRBV2; clone size: few; J gene: TRBJ1-4; CDR3 protein: CASRGDSGNEKLFF; CDR3 DNA: TGTGCCAGCAGGGGTGACTCGGGGAATGAAAAACTGTTTTTT
D gene: TRBD2; V gene: TRBV9; clone size: NA; J gene: TRBJ2-3; CDR3 protein: CASSVGGRASGTDTQYF; CDR3 DNA: TGTGCCAGCAGCGTAGGCGGGAGGGCCTCTGGCACAGATACGCAGTATTTT
D gene: NA; V gene: TRBV19; clone size: few; J gene: TRBJ2-7; CDR3 protein: CASSSLHGRSASYEQYF; CDR3 DNA: TGTGCCAGTAGTTCCCTCCACGGGCGATCGGCCTCCTACGAGCAGTACTTC
D gene: NA; V gene: TRBV7-9; clone size: few; J gene: TRBJ2-2; CDR3 protein: CASSLARQLPGELFF; CDR3 DNA: TGTGCCAGCAGCTTAGCGAGACAGTTACCCGGGGAGCTGTTTTTT
D gene: NA; V gene: TRBV7-3; clone size: few; J gene: TRBJ2-7; CDR3 protein: CASSLPGTPPYF; CDR3 DNA: TGTGCCAGCAGCCTACCCGGGACACCGCCATACTTC
D gene: TRBD1; V gene: TRBV19; clone size: few; J gene: TRBJ1-6; CDR3 protein: CASAGQGSSPLHF; CDR3 DNA: TGTGCCAGTGCGGGACAGGGGTCTTCACCCCTCCACTTT
D gene: TRBD1; V gene: TRBV6-4; clone size: few; J gene: TRBJ2-3; CDR3 protein: CASSYRGRSKSDTQYF; CDR3 DNA: TGTGCCAGCAGTTACAGGGGGCGATCGAAATCAGATACGCAGTATTTT
D gene: NA; V gene: TRBV30; clone size: NA; J gene: TRBJ1-2; CDR3 protein: CAWSPDRHPTYGYTF; CDR3 DNA: TGTGCCTGGAGTCCAGATAGACACCCCACCTATGGCTACACCTTC
D gene: NA; V gene: TRBV5-1; clone size: NA; J gene: TRBJ2-5; CDR3 protein: CASSRKAAQETQYF; CDR3 DNA: TGCGCCAGCAGCAGGAAAGCAGCCCAAGAGACCCAGTACTTC
D gene: NA; V gene: TRBV9; clone size: NA; J gene: TRBJ1-1; CDR3 protein: CASSVGVMAEAFF; CDR3 DNA: TGTGCCAGCAGCGTAGGAGTTATGGCTGAAGCTTTCTTT
D gene: NA; V gene: TRBV29-1; clone size: NA; J gene: TRBJ1-2; CDR3 protein: CSVEDERQIYGYTF; CDR3 DNA: TGCAGCGTTGAAGATGAAAGACAGATCTATGGCTACACCTTC
D gene: NA; V gene: TRBV7-2; clone size: NA; J gene: TRBJ2-7; CDR3 protein: CASSLARAGSYEQYF; CDR3 DNA: TGTGCCAGCAGCTTAGCGCGGGCGGGGTCCTACGAGCAGTACTTC
D gene: TRBD1; V gene: TRBV4-1; clone size: NA; J gene: TRBJ2-4; CDR3 protein: CASSPTGTGSFIQYF; CDR3 DNA: TGCGCCAGCAGCCCCACCGGGACAGGCTCCTTCATTCAGTACTTC
D gene: NA; V gene: TRBV7-9; clone size: few; J gene: TRBJ1-6; CDR3 protein: CASSLPRGLQNSPLHF; CDR3 DNA: TGTGCCAGCAGCTTACCCCGCGGCCTTCAGAATTCACCCCTCCACTTT
D gene: NA; V gene: TRBV4-1; clone size: few; J gene: TRBJ1-6; CDR3 protein: CASSQGGFGDNSPLHF; CDR3 DNA: TGTGCCAGCAGCCAAGGCGGGTTTGGGGATAATTCACCCCTCCACTTT